A selection of T cell receptor beta chains follows, all from one sample in a study of T cell changes during pregnancy in multiple sclerosis. The data were produced by immunoSEQ multiplex PCR, yet TCRdb's version contains in-frame clones alone and is incomplete. Seen here are roughly 93,000 clones, about 90% observed once, and the top ten hold approximately 2.4%. This specimen was peripheral blood, taken after pregnancy. Every receptor here comes from a female donor in good health, enrolled as a control in a pregnancy study. Each CDR3 is given with its conserved first and last residue. D genes are given only for firm matches. Rows give clone size only sometimes, using once, few, many, or a class for an expanded clone.

J gene: TRBJ2-1; V gene: TRBV19; clone size: -; D gene: TRBD2; CDR3 DNA: TGTGCCAGTAGTATAGGTAGTAGCGGGAGTAGTTATGAGCAGTTCTTC; CDR3 protein: CASSIGSSGSSYEQFF
J gene: TRBJ2-5; V gene: TRBV19; clone size: -; D gene: TRBD2; CDR3 DNA: TGTGCCAGTAGTATAACAGCGGGAGGTGGAAAGACCCAGTACTTC; CDR3 protein: CASSITAGGGKTQYF
J gene: TRBJ1-1; V gene: TRBV5-4; clone size: -; D gene: -; CDR3 DNA: TGTGCCAGCAGCGTAGAAAACGGGAACATTGAAGCTTTCTTT; CDR3 protein: CASSVENGNIEAFF
J gene: TRBJ2-2; V gene: TRBV5-3; clone size: -; D gene: TRBD2; CDR3 DNA: TGTGCCAGACGGGAGGGGGACACCGGGGAGCTGTTTTTT; CDR3 protein: CARREGDTGELFF
J gene: TRBJ1-2; V gene: TRBV5-1; clone size: -; D gene: -; CDR3 DNA: TGCGCCAGCAGCCCGGGGGAAACAGGAGGCTATGGCTACACCTTC; CDR3 protein: CASSPGETGGYGYTF
J gene: TRBJ2-7; V gene: TRBV7-8; clone size: medium-sized; D gene: TRBD2; CDR3 DNA: TGTGCCAGCAGCTTCCCGAGACTAGCGGGAGCGGGGGACGTCTACGAGCAGTACTTC; CDR3 protein: CASSFPRLAGAGDVYEQYF
J gene: TRBJ2-5; V gene: TRBV5-1; clone size: -; D gene: TRBD1; CDR3 DNA: TGCGCCAGCAGTCCAGGGACAGGGGGCACCTCCCAAGAGACCCAGTACTTC; CDR3 protein: CASSPGTGGTSQETQYF
J gene: TRBJ2-1; V gene: TRBV4-1; clone size: -; D gene: TRBD2; CDR3 DNA: TGCGCCAGCAGCCAACAGACTAGCGGGAATGAGCAGTTCTTC; CDR3 protein: CASSQQTSGNEQFF
J gene: TRBJ1-4; V gene: TRBV25-1; clone size: once; D gene: -; CDR3 DNA: TGTGCCAGCAGCAAGAGGGATATTGAAAAACTGTTTTTT; CDR3 protein: CASSKRDIEKLFF
J gene: TRBJ1-2; V gene: TRBV28; clone size: -; D gene: -; CDR3 DNA: TGTGCCAGCAGTTCCCGGGGCTATGGCTACACCTTC; CDR3 protein: CASSSRGYGYTF
J gene: TRBJ2-3; V gene: TRBV15; clone size: -; D gene: -; CDR3 DNA: TGTGCCACCAGCTTCACAGGCGATACGCAGTATTTT; CDR3 protein: CATSFTGDTQYF
J gene: TRBJ2-7; V gene: TRBV6-1; clone size: -; D gene: TRBD1; CDR3 DNA: TGTGCCAGCAGTGAAATAGGGGGCGCTTACGAGCAGTACTTC; CDR3 protein: CASSEIGGAYEQYF
J gene: TRBJ1-3; V gene: TRBV19; clone size: -; D gene: TRBD1; CDR3 DNA: TGTGCCAGTACTGCGCAATCAGGGACAGGGGGAGTGCGTGGAAACACCATATATTTT; CDR3 protein: CASTAQSGTGGVRGNTIYF
J gene: TRBJ1-3; V gene: TRBV20-1; clone size: -; D gene: -; CDR3 DNA: TGCAGTGCTGAGTTGGGAAACACCATATATTTT; CDR3 protein: CSAELGNTIYF
J gene: TRBJ2-1; V gene: TRBV10-1; clone size: -; D gene: TRBD1; CDR3 DNA: TGCGCCAGCAGTGGACCGGGACAGCTAAATGAGCAGTTCTTC; CDR3 protein: CASSGPGQLNEQFF
J gene: TRBJ2-1; V gene: TRBV29-1; clone size: -; D gene: TRBD2; CDR3 DNA: TGCAGCGCCCCAAGGTCTAAGCGGGAGGGCCCAGGTGAGCAGTTCTTC; CDR3 protein: CSAPRSKREGPGEQFF
J gene: TRBJ1-4; V gene: TRBV18; clone size: -; D gene: -; CDR3 DNA: TGTGCCAGCTCACCACTTGGGGGCTTCGCAACTAATGAAAAACTGTTTTTT; CDR3 protein: CASSPLGGFATNEKLFF
J gene: TRBJ2-7; V gene: TRBV19; clone size: -; D gene: -; CDR3 DNA: TGTGCCAGTAGTATGGAGATTACCTACGAGCAGTACTTC; CDR3 protein: CASSMEITYEQYF
J gene: TRBJ2-7; V gene: TRBV4-1; clone size: -; D gene: TRBD1; CDR3 DNA: TGCGCCAGCAGCCGGACAGGGGGGAACTACGAGCAGTACTTC; CDR3 protein: CASSRTGGNYEQYF
J gene: TRBJ2-7; V gene: TRBV6-1; clone size: -; D gene: -; CDR3 DNA: TGTGCCAGCACCCTAAAAGGTCCGGGGAACTACGAGCAGTACTTC; CDR3 protein: CASTLKGPGNYEQYF
J gene: TRBJ2-5; V gene: TRBV11-2; clone size: -; D gene: -; CDR3 DNA: TGTGCCAGCCGGAGCCGGGGGCAAGAGACCCAGTACTTC; CDR3 protein: CASRSRGQETQYF
J gene: TRBJ2-5; V gene: TRBV5-4; clone size: -; D gene: TRBD2; CDR3 DNA: TGTGCCAGCAGCCGAGCGGGAGACACGGAGACCCAGTACTTC; CDR3 protein: CASSRAGDTETQYF
J gene: TRBJ2-7; V gene: TRBV11-2; clone size: -; D gene: TRBD1; CDR3 DNA: TGTGCCAGCAGCTCAACAGGGGCGCCCTACGAGCAGTACTTC; CDR3 protein: CASSSTGAPYEQYF
J gene: TRBJ1-5; V gene: TRBV2; clone size: -; D gene: -; CDR3 DNA: TGTGCCAGCAGTGATCCCGATCAGCCCCAGCATTTT; CDR3 protein: CASSDPDQPQHF
J gene: TRBJ2-3; V gene: TRBV4-2; clone size: once; D gene: -; CDR3 DNA: TGTGCCAGCAGCCAAGCGGGAGCGGCCACGCAGTATTTT; CDR3 protein: CASSQAGAATQYF
J gene: TRBJ2-7; V gene: TRBV2; clone size: -; D gene: TRBD1; CDR3 DNA: TGTGCCAGCAGCAGACAGGGGGCGGGCTACGAGCAGTACTTC; CDR3 protein: CASSRQGAGYEQYF
J gene: TRBJ1-2; V gene: TRBV30; clone size: once; D gene: TRBD1; CDR3 DNA: TGTGCCTGGAGTGTAAGGGGGCCGAATGGCTACACCTTC; CDR3 protein: CAWSVRGPNGYTF
J gene: TRBJ1-2; V gene: TRBV2; clone size: -; D gene: -; CDR3 DNA: TGTGCCAGCAGCTCTCTCGAGCTAAGTGGCTACACCTTC; CDR3 protein: CASSSLELSGYTF
J gene: TRBJ2-7; V gene: TRBV5-6; clone size: -; D gene: -; CDR3 DNA: TGTGCCAGCAGCAATCGTAGGCTAGCGAGGTTTTCCTACGAGCAGTACTTC; CDR3 protein: CASSNRRLARFSYEQYF
J gene: TRBJ1-1; V gene: TRBV25-1; clone size: few; D gene: -; CDR3 DNA: TGTGCCAGCAGGACAATGAACACTGAAGCTTTCTTT; CDR3 protein: CASRTMNTEAFF
J gene: TRBJ2-5; V gene: TRBV6-5; clone size: -; D gene: TRBD1; CDR3 DNA: TGTGCCAGCAGTTACGGGACAGGGGATCTGGGGGAGACCCAGTACTTC; CDR3 protein: CASSYGTGDLGETQYF
J gene: TRBJ2-5; V gene: TRBV5-1; clone size: once; D gene: -; CDR3 DNA: TGCGCCAGCTCCCGGGAGCCGACGGGCGGAGAGACCCAGTACTTC; CDR3 protein: CASSREPTGGETQYF
J gene: TRBJ2-1; V gene: TRBV6-6; clone size: few; D gene: -; CDR3 DNA: TGTGCCAGCAAAAGTTCAGGGAATGAGCAGTTCTTC; CDR3 protein: CASKSSGNEQFF
J gene: TRBJ1-3; V gene: TRBV6-5; clone size: -; D gene: -; CDR3 DNA: TGTGCCAGCAGTTACTCGCGGGGGTTCTCTGGAAACACCATATATTTT; CDR3 protein: CASSYSRGFSGNTIYF
J gene: TRBJ2-1; V gene: TRBV6-5; clone size: -; D gene: TRBD2; CDR3 DNA: TGTGCCAGCAGATGGACTAGCGGGAGAAAGAGTGAGCAGTTCTTC; CDR3 protein: CASRWTSGRKSEQFF
J gene: TRBJ2-1; V gene: TRBV5-1; clone size: -; D gene: TRBD2; CDR3 DNA: TGCGCCAGCAGCTTGATGGCGATAGCGGGGGGAGGGCCCAATGAGCAGTTCTTC; CDR3 protein: CASSLMAIAGGGPNEQFF
J gene: TRBJ2-1; V gene: TRBV6-1; clone size: -; D gene: TRBD1; CDR3 DNA: TGTGCCAGCAGTAAACCACCGGGACAGTACAATGAGCAGTTCTTC; CDR3 protein: CASSKPPGQYNEQFF
J gene: TRBJ2-3; V gene: TRBV5-4; clone size: -; D gene: TRBD2; CDR3 DNA: TGTGCCAGCAGCTTGGCGGGAGCGGGGACAGATACGCAGTATTTT; CDR3 protein: CASSLAGAGTDTQYF
J gene: TRBJ2-7; V gene: TRBV28; clone size: -; D gene: TRBD2; CDR3 DNA: TGTGCCAGCAGTTCTAGGACTAGCGGGAGTTCGCGCCTTTACGAGCAGTACTTC; CDR3 protein: CASSSRTSGSSRLYEQYF
J gene: TRBJ2-1; V gene: TRBV15; clone size: -; D gene: TRBD2; CDR3 DNA: TGTGCCACCAGCAGAGATGCAAGCGGGGGTGAGCAGTTCTTC; CDR3 protein: CATSRDASGGEQFF
J gene: TRBJ1-5; V gene: TRBV28; clone size: once; D gene: -; CDR3 DNA: TGTGCCAGCAGCTTAGGCGGTACCTCAATGGCCCAGCATTTT; CDR3 protein: CASSLGGTSMAQHF
J gene: TRBJ2-7; V gene: TRBV27; clone size: -; D gene: TRBD2; CDR3 DNA: TGTGCCAGCAGTTACGGGACTAGCGGCAAATACGAGCAGTACTTC; CDR3 protein: CASSYGTSGKYEQYF
J gene: TRBJ2-3; V gene: TRBV6-4; clone size: -; D gene: TRBD2; CDR3 DNA: TGTGCCAGCAGTGACTCTAGCGGGGGGGCAGATACGCAGTATTTT; CDR3 protein: CASSDSSGGADTQYF
J gene: TRBJ2-7; V gene: TRBV5-1; clone size: -; D gene: TRBD2; CDR3 DNA: TGCGCCAGCAGCTTGCCCGCTCGTCCGGGACTAGCGGTCTACGAGCAGTACTTC; CDR3 protein: CASSLPARPGLAVYEQYF
J gene: TRBJ2-3; V gene: TRBV7-9; clone size: -; D gene: -; CDR3 DNA: TGTGCCAGCAGCCCAGAGGGTCGGCGTACAGATACGCAGTATTTT; CDR3 protein: CASSPEGRRTDTQYF
J gene: TRBJ2-7; V gene: TRBV11-2; clone size: -; D gene: -; CDR3 DNA: TGTGCCAGCAGCAGAATTTCTAGCCGCTCCGCCTACGAGCAGTACTTC; CDR3 protein: CASSRISSRSAYEQYF